The 13 T cell receptor beta chains listed next were all sequenced from one sample in a study of graft-versus-host responses after intestinal transplantation (dated by TCRdb to the early 2020s). The sample's time point label, in plain terms: cells obtained before transplantation from donor or recipient. No antigens are known for them. Library preparation employed the immunoSEQ multiplex PCR assay. TCRdb stores this immuneACCESS table with in-frame sequences only. Part of the clones is absent; in the studies checked, under half of the shortfall reflects unresolved V genes, and no reason is known for the rest. In this sample the table shows about 80,000 clones, roughly nine tenths of which occur a single time. In total, the top ten clones hold roughly 0.37% of the sample. The starting material was unstimulated CD4+ T cells sorted from spleen or lymph node cells, obtained before intestinal transplant. Source of these receptors: a human donor who received an intestinal transplant.

The chain links TRBV28 to TRBJ1-4; 7 bases are shared with TRBD1. The junction had 10 bases not matched to a gene; V was cut back by 5 bases and J by 7 bases. This CDR3 spans 15 amino acids. Looked up from germline, CDR1 is MDHEN and CDR2 is SYDVKM. The CDR3: CASSPRRGQGEKLFF. The CDR3 region has the DNA TGTGCCAGCAGTCCCCGAAGGGGGCAAGGTGAAAAACTGTTTTTT.

The chain is built from TRBV27 and TRBJ2-5; 7 bases are a match to TRBD2. V lost 0 bases, J lost 1 base, and 5 bases stayed unmatched. The CDR3 is 16 residues long. CDR1 MNHEY and CDR2 SMNVEV come from the germline V gene (reference sequence). The CDR3, as DNA: TGTGCCAGCAGTTTATCGTGGCGGGGGATCCAAGAGACCCAGTACTTC. This codes for CASSLSWRGIQETQYF.

The chain links TRBV6-1 to TRBJ2-5, with D possibly being TRBD1 (5 bases). Germline-derived CDR1 and CDR2 are MNHNS and SASEGT. The CDR3 spans 15 residues. Trimming pared 2 bases from V and 2 bases from J, leaving 12 bases between. CDR3 loop: CASSERQGTQETQYF. For the CDR3, the DNA is TGTGCCAGCAGTGAACGGCAGGGAACTCAAGAGACCCAGTACTTC.

This chain links TRBV30 with TRBJ1-4, with 7 bases aligning to TRBD1. V dropped 1 base and J dropped 10; count of bases not matched to a gene: 6. Per germline, CDR1 GTSNPN and CDR2 SVGIG (reference sequence). The CDR3 runs to 13 residues. The CDR3 DNA sequence: TGTGCCTGGAGTGAACAGGGGTTCGGAAAACTGTTTTTT. Amino acids: CAWSEQGFGKLFF.

V gene TRBV10-3 combines with J gene TRBJ1-1; D ambiguous. This CDR3 spans 14 amino acids. V was shortened by 10 bases and J by 0 bases, with 15 bases between the two germline ends. Germline values: CDR1 ENHRY, CDR2 SYGVKD. DNA for the CDR3: TGTGCCACACAGCTGACAAGCCTGAACACTGAAGCTTTCTTT. Amino acids: CATQLTSLNTEAFF.

This clone was recorded once. The rearrangement links TRBV30 to TRBJ2-3, with TRBD2 as a possible D gene (7 bases). Germline loops: CDR1 GTSNPN, CDR2 SVGIG (reference sequence). This CDR3 spans 17 amino acids. The V and J ends lost 8 bases and 4 bases respectively, with 28 bases between them. CDR3 sequence (DNA): TGTGCCGGGGCGGGGGCCCAGTTGTTTGGGATCCCAGATACGCAGTATTTT. Its translation: CAGAGAQLFGIPDTQYF.

This chain joins TRBV5-1 and TRBJ2-3; D not certain. Germline V gene lookup returns CDR1 SGHRS and CDR2 YFSETQ. This CDR3 region has 13 residues. Trimming pared 0 bases from V and 0 bases from J, leaving 2 bases between. The CDR3 loop reads CASSLASTDTQYF. CDR3 coding DNA: TGCGCCAGCAGCTTGGCTAGCACAGATACGCAGTATTTT.

The chain recombines TRBV5-4 with TRBJ2-1; 8 positions match TRBD1. Germline V gene lookup returns CDR1 SGHNT and CDR2 YYREEE (reference sequence). After removal of 4 bases from V and 13 bases from J, the junction contained 7 bases not matched to a gene. The CDR3 consists of 12 residues. The CDR3 is CASSARQGNQFF. The CDR3 nucleotides read TGTGCCAGCAGCGCTAGACAGGGGAATCAGTTCTTC.

The rearrangement uses TRBV6-6 and TRBJ2-1; TRBD1 agrees at 7 bases. Trimming at V came to 5 bases and at J to 6 bases, leaving 10 bases not matched to a gene. Germline CDR1 MNHNY, CDR2 SVGAGI (reference sequence). The CDR3 sequence is 15 residues long. CDR3 nucleotide sequence: TGTGCCAGCAGTCCCCAATCCCGGGACAGCAATGAGCAGTTCTTC. As protein: CASSPQSRDSNEQFF.

CDR3 in DNA: TGTGCCTGGAGTCTCGGACACCGTAAGAACACCGGGGAGCTGTTTTTT. This encodes CAWSLGHRKNTGELFF. The gene calls are TRBV30 and TRBJ2-2; tentatively, D is TRBD1 (5 bases). CDR1 and CDR2 from the germline V gene are GTSNPN and SVGIG (reference sequence). V lost 2 bases and J lost 1, with 14 bases in between. The CDR3 is 16 residues long.

The chain recombines TRBV5-1 with TRBJ2-7; 8 nucleotides match TRBD2. V shed 1 base and J 5 bases; nucleotides not matched to a gene: 5. CDR3 size: 14 residues. Germline V gene data show CDR1 as SGHRS and CDR2 as YFSETQ. The CDR3 region is CASSLSGREDEQYF. In DNA form, the CDR3 reads TGCGCCAGCAGCTTGAGCGGGAGAGAAGACGAGCAGTACTTC.

The CDR3 here is CASSRPSGGLVETQYF. CDR3 nucleotide sequence: TGTGCCAGCAGTAGGCCTAGCGGGGGCCTGGTGGAGACCCAGTACTTC. The gene calls are TRBV28 and TRBJ2-5, with 10 bases aligning to TRBD2. CDR3 length: 16 residues. The ends lost 5 bases at V and 5 bases at J; junction bases unmatched: 11. Germline CDR1 is MDHEN and CDR2 is SYDVKM. Using reference TRBV28 and TRBJ2-5 for the parts outside the CDR3, the full variable domain is DVKVTQSSRYLVKRTGEKVFLECVQDMDHENMFWYRQDPGLGLRLIYFSYDVKMKEKGDIPEGYSVSREKKERFSLILESASTNQTSMYLCASSRPSGGLVETQYFGPGTRLLVL.

This clone was detected only a few times. CDR3 amino acids: CASSLGQGTSSNYGYTF. The CDR3 coding sequence is TGTGCCAGCAGCTTGGGACAGGGAACTTCCTCGAACTATGGCTACACCTTC. The chain employs TRBV5-6 and TRBJ1-2, with TRBD1 matching over 7 bases. J gave up 2 bases and V 0 bases, and 10 bases lay outside the gene matches. CDR1 and CDR2 (germline): SGHDT, YYEEEE. The CDR3 has 17 residues.